The next 3 T cell receptor beta chains were all read from a single sample in a study of vaccination effects on CD4 cells after COVID-19. The protocol was immunoSEQ multiplex PCR, while the TCRdb copy is restricted to in-frame clones and leaves out a portion. The sample carries roughly 63,000 clones, roughly 75% recorded once. Their antigen targets remain unknown. CD4+ T cells specific for antigen were expanded with viral peptide pools by the ViraFEST assay before sequencing. Culturing for more than eight days preceded CD4+ T cell isolation. The vaccine recipients had no prior SARS-CoV-2 infection, with negative nucleocapsid antibodies. The sequences come from CD4+ T cells from PBMCs cultured with HCoV-OC43 spike peptides, collected before COVID-19 vaccination. Subset given: HCoV-OC43 spike overlapping peptide pool stimulation. These TCRs come from a human donor who received a COVID-19 vaccine.

This sequence joins TRBV6-2 or TRBV6-3 and TRBJ1-5; the match to TRBD1 covers 7 bases. CDR1 and CDR2 (germline): MNHEY, SVGEGT. The ends lost 5 bases at V and 5 bases at J; junction bases unmatched: 9. This CDR3 comprises 15 residues. DNA of the CDR3: TGTGCCAGCAGTCCCGGGACAGCCACGGATCAGCCCCAGCATTTT. This gives the protein CASSPGTATDQPQHF.

The J gene is TRBJ2-4, the V gene TRBV18; 9 bases are a match to TRBD1. This CDR3 region has 17 residues. Germline trimming cut 2 bases from V and 10 bases from J; bases unmatched to any gene: 15. CDR1 and CDR2 from the germline V gene are KGHSH and LQKENI. CDR3 sequence (DNA): TGTGCCAGCTCACCAAAAGCCCCCGGGGACAGGGAATTAATTCAGTACTTC. This sequence encodes CASSPKAPGDRELIQYF.

V and J are TRBV5-1 and TRBJ2-2; D unresolved. V was clipped by 5 bases and J by 4 bases, with 12 bases between them. This CDR3 spans 14 amino acids. Germline CDR1 SGHRS, CDR2 YFSETQ. CDR3 nucleotide sequence: TGCGCCAGCAGTCACCCGGACGGCACCGGGGAGCTGTTTTTT. Its protein product is CASSHPDGTGELFF.